This TCR beta chain originates from a study of blood T cell repertoires in COVID-19. At least ten counts were recorded for this clone. Trimming stripped 6 bases from V and 3 bases from J, with 17 bases between. In germline, CDR1 is MNHEY, CDR2 SMNVEV (reference sequence). This CDR3 contains 15 residues. Some clones are missing from TCRdb's copy, which holds only in-frame ones; the method was immunoSEQ multiplex PCR. The sample carries approximately 480,000 clones, about 91% recorded once. The TCR comes from a man between 18 and 29 years old with COVID-19, enrolled during active disease. V gene TRBV27 combines with J gene TRBJ2-5; TRBD1 might be the D (6 bases). Sample: peripheral blood. CDR3 amino acids: CASRSAGAPKETQYF. The CDR3 DNA follows: TGTGCCAGCAGATCTGCAGGGGCCCCCAAAGAGACCCAGTACTTC.